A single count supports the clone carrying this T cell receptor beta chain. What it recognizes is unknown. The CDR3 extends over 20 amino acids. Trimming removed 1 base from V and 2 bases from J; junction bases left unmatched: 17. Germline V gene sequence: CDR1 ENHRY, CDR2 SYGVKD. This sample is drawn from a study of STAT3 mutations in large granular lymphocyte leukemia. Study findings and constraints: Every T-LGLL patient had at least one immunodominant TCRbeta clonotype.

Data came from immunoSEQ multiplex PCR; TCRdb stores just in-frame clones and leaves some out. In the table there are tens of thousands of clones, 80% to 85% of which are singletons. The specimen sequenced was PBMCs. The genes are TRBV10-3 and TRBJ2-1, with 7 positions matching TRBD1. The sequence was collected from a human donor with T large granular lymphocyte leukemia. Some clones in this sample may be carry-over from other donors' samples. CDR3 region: CAISEWATKGAGTTYNEQFF. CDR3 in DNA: TGTGCCATCAGTGAGTGGGCAACTAAGGGGGCAGGTACGACCTACAATGAGCAGTTCTTC.